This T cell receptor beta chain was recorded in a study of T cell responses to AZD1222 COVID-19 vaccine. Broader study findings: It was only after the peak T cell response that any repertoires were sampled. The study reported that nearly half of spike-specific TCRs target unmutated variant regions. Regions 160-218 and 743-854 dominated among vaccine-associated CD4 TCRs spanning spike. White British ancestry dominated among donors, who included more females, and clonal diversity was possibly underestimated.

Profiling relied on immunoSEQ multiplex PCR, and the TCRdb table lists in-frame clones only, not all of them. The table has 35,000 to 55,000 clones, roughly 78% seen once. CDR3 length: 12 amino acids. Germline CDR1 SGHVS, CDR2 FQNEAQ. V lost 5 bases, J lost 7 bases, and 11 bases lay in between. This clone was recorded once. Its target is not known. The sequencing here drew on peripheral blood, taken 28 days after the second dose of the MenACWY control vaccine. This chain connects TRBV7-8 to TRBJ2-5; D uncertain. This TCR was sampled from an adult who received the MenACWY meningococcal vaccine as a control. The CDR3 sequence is CASSHPHGTQYF. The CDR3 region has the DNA TGTGCCAGCAGCCACCCCCATGGGACCCAGTACTTC.